This T cell receptor beta chain came from a study of T cells after yellow fever vaccination. This clonotype was counted only a few times. Antigen specificity is unknown. Synthesis of TCR cDNA relied on 5'RACE template switching, which attached a universal primer site and UMIs. MiXCR was run by TCRdb on the 5' RACE reads, yielding one entry per CDR3 protein. The sample lists hundreds of thousands of distinct CDR3 sequences, approximately 13% occurring once. The germline CDR1 and CDR2 sequences are SEHNR and FQNEAQ (reference sequence). The CDR3 has 16 amino acids. J was trimmed by 4 bases and V by 5 bases; bases with no gene match: 12. Broader study findings: Few clonotypes appeared in both CD4 and CD8 compartments. Most primary-vaccination clones recurred post-booster (approximately 96% CD4, around 86% CD8).

The chain combines TRBV7-9 with TRBJ2-5; 8 positions agree with TRBD1. This sample comprised PBMCs, obtained on the day of the yellow fever booster vaccination. The TCR was taken from a man aged 30 to 39 who received the YFV17D yellow fever vaccine. In DNA form, the CDR3 reads TGTGCCAGCAGCCCTTCGACAGGGGCGATAGTAGAGACCCAGTACTTC. Amino acids: CASSPSTGAIVETQYF.